This is a list of T cell receptor beta chains from one sample in a study of cytomegalovirus exposure and HLA in healthy donors. The data were produced by immunoSEQ multiplex PCR, yet TCRdb's version contains in-frame clones alone and is incomplete. There are 90,000 to 150,000 clones in the sample; 65% to 85% occur only once, and 2.9% lies in the top ten. The sequenced sample was PBMCs. These receptors all stem from a woman aged 40 to 50 in good health and CMV-seropositive. Each CDR3 is given with its conserved first and last residue. D genes are given only for firm matches. For some rows the clone size is stated as once, few or many, or as a class when expanded; others skip it.

15,.,once,TRBV27,TRBJ2-3,CASSSWEASADTQYF,TGTGCCAGCAGTTCTTGGGAGGCCAGCGCAGATACGCAGTATTTT
14,.,.,TRBV2,TRBJ2-3,CASSTDFSTDTQYF,TGTGCCAGCAGTACTGACTTTAGCACAGATACGCAGTATTTT
12,TRBD1,.,TRBV29-1,TRBJ2-2,CSAPGGTGELFF,TGCAGCGCCCCAGGGGGCACCGGGGAGCTGTTTTTT
15,TRBD1,.,TRBV7-2,TRBJ1-2,CASSLFEDRVYGYTF,TGTGCCAGCAGCTTATTCGAGGACAGGGTTTATGGCTACACCTTC
16,TRBD1,.,TRBV7-9,TRBJ1-6,CASSRTTGATESPLHF,TGTGCCAGCAGCAGAACGACAGGGGCCACGGAATCACCCCTCCACTTT
16,TRBD2,few,TRBV9,TRBJ2-7,CASSLAPGGPGYEQYF,TGTGCCAGCAGCCTCGCACCGGGGGGGCCCGGGTACGAGCAGTACTTC
13,TRBD1,few,TRBV18,TRBJ1-1,CASSLDRGTEAFF,TGTGCCAGCTCGCTGGACAGGGGGACTGAAGCTTTCTTT
15,.,few,TRBV19,TRBJ2-7,CASSIKGPSGYEQYF,TGTGCCAGTAGTATTAAAGGCCCCTCAGGGTACGAGCAGTACTTC
13,.,.,TRBV6-5,TRBJ1-1,CASSIQRNTEAFF,TGTGCCAGCAGCATACAAAGGAACACTGAAGCTTTCTTT
13,.,.,TRBV10-3,TRBJ1-1,CAISATENTEAFF,TGTGCCATCAGTGCAACAGAGAACACTGAAGCTTTCTTT
14,.,.,TRBV6-1,TRBJ1-6,CASSENSHNSPLHF,TGTGCCAGCAGTGAGAACAGTCATAATTCACCCCTCCACTTT
11,.,.,TRBV5-1,TRBJ2-1,CASSSSQGGFF,TGCGCCAGCAGCAGTAGCCAGGGGGGGTTCTTC
14,.,.,TRBV5-4,TRBJ2-5,CASSLRLAEETQYF,TGTGCCAGCAGCTTGAGGCTAGCCGAGGAGACCCAGTACTTC
15,.,.,TRBV4-3,TRBJ2-2,CASSQDSRDTGELFF,TGCGCCAGCAGCCAAGATTCGCGGGACACCGGGGAGCTGTTTTTT
13,.,.,TRBV9,TRBJ2-2,CASSGTNTGELFF,TGTGCCAGCTCCGGGACGAACACCGGGGAGCTGTTTTTT
14,.,.,TRBV7-9,TRBJ2-5,CASSLVGGQETQYF,TGTGCCAGCAGCTTAGTGGGGGGACAAGAGACCCAGTACTTC
17,.,.,TRBV29-1,TRBJ2-5,CSVEEAEPRLRGETQYF,TGCAGCGTTGAAGAGGCCGAGCCCAGGCTTCGGGGGGAGACCCAGTACTTC
15,.,.,TRBV6-5,TRBJ1-4,CASSYYLKGAEKLFF,TGTGCCAGCAGTTACTACTTAAAAGGGGCCGAAAAACTGTTTTTT